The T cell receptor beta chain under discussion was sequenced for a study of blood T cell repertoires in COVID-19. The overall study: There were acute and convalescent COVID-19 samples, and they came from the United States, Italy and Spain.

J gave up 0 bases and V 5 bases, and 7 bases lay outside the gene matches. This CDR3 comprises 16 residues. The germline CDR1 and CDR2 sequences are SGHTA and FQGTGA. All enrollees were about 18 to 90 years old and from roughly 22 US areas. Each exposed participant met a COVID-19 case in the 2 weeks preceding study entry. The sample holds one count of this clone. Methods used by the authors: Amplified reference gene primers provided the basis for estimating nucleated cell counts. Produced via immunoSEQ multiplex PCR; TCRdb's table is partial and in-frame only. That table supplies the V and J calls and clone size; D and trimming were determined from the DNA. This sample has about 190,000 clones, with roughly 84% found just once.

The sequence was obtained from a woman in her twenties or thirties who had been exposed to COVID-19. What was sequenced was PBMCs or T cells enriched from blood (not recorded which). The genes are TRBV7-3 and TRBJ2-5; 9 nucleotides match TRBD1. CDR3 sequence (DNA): TGTGCCAGCAGCCCCGGGACAGGGAGGTACCAAGAGACCCAGTACTTC. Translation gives CASSPGTGRYQETQYF.